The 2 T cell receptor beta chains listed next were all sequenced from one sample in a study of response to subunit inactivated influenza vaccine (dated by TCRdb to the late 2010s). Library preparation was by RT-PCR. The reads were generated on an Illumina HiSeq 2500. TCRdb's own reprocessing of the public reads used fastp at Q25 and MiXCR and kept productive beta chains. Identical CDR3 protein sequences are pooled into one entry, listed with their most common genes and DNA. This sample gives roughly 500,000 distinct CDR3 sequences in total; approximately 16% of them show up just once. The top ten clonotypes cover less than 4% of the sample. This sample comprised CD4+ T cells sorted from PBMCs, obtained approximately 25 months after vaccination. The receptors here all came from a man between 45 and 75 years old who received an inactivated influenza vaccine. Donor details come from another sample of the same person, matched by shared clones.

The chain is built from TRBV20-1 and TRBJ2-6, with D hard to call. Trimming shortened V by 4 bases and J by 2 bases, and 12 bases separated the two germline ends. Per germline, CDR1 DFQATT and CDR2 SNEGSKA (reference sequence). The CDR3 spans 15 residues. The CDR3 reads CSATREVPGANVLTF. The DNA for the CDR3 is TGCAGTGCTACCCGCGAAGTCCCTGGGGCCAACGTCCTGACTTTC.

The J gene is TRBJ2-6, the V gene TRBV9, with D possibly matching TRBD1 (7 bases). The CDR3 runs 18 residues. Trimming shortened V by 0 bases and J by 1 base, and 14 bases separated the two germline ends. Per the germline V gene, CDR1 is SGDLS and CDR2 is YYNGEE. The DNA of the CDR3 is TGTGCCAGCAGCGTAGGCGGGACAGCCCAATCTGGGGCCAACGTCCTGACTTTC. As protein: CASSVGGTAQSGANVLTF.